These 21 T cell receptor beta chains were all obtained from the same sample, sequenced in a study of Graves' ophthalmopathy and Graves' hyperthyroidism. The study amplified TCR beta CDR3 regions using RNA transcripts. The workflow started with a first-round RT-PCR run with HTBI primers and then moved on to a second-round multiplex PCR. TCRdb called the multiplex PCR reads again in MiXCR, with one record for every CDR3 protein. The sample lists hundreds of thousands of distinct CDR3 sequences, roughly 21% occurring once. The sequenced sample consisted of peripheral blood. Receptors were obtained from a woman between 18 and 29 years old with stable Graves' hyperthyroidism.

This clonotype was picked up many times. The chain carries TRBV28 and TRBJ2-7; the D call may be TRBD1 or TRBD2 (5 bases each). Germline V lookup: CDR1 MDHEN, CDR2 SYDVKM. This CDR3 contains 14 residues. Trimming stripped 7 bases from V and 3 bases from J, with 16 bases between. The CDR3 here is CASIQLGVSYEQYF. The CDR3, as DNA: TGTGCCAGCATCCAGCTGGGGGTGAGCTACGAGCAGTACTTC.

About this clonotype: A much larger clone lies a single base off, so this may be a read error. CDR3 sequence: CSARFGPAGSHLHF. Here the CDR3 DNA reads TGCAGTGCTAGATTTGGTCCCGCGGGTTCACACCTCCACTTT. The chain couples TRBV20-1 to TRBJ1-6, with D unclear. Germline V gives CDR1 DFQATT, CDR2 SNEGSKA (reference sequence). This CDR3 has 14 amino acids.

This clonotype was counted many times. The chain recombines TRBV7-2 with TRBJ2-7; D unresolved. This CDR3 spans 11 amino acids. Germline V gene lookup returns CDR1 SGHTA and CDR2 FQGNSA. Trimming left V 5 bases short and J 6 bases short, with 8 bases between. DNA of the CDR3: TGTGCCAGCAGCCCATCAGTCGAGCAGTACTTC. Residues: CASSPSVEQYF.

The chain employs TRBV30 and TRBJ2-7, with 9 bases matching TRBD1. CDR3 size: 13 residues. V lost 7 bases and J lost 6; bases outside the gene matches: 10. Germline CDR1 reads GTSNPN; CDR2 reads SVGIG (reference sequence). CDR3 amino acids: CALGQGGLGEQYF. CDR3 DNA sequence: TGTGCCTTGGGACAGGGTGGGCTCGGCGAGCAGTACTTC.

This clonotype was detected ten times or more. The chain has TRBV4-2 and TRBJ1-6; the D gene is possibly TRBD1 (5 bases). V was shortened by 0 bases and J by 3 bases, with 15 bases between the two germline ends. CDR3 length: 18 amino acids. Germline V gives CDR1 LGHNA, CDR2 YNFKEQ. CDR3 amino acids: CASSQDRTRGGYNSPLHF. In nucleotides, the CDR3 is TGTGCCAGCAGCCAAGACCGGACAAGAGGCGGCTATAATTCACCCCTCCACTTT.

The J gene is TRBJ2-4, the V gene TRBV11-2, with 9 bases lining up with TRBD1. CDR1 SGHAT and CDR2 FQNNGV come from the germline V gene. The ends lost 1 base at V and 1 base at J; junction bases unmatched: 5. This CDR3 contains 17 residues. As DNA, the CDR3 is TGTGCCAGCAGCTTAGTCACAGGGGGCAGGGCCAAAAACATTCAGTACTTC. It yields the protein CASSLVTGGRAKNIQYF.

This clonotype was recorded many times. The rearrangement links TRBV5-1 to TRBJ2-6; possible D gene TRBD1, 5 bases. Germline CDR1 is SGHRS and CDR2 is YFSETQ. V was trimmed by 5 bases and J by 0 bases, leaving 12 bases between them. The CDR3 length is 16 residues. CDR3 protein: CASSLFQGSGANVLTF. As DNA, the CDR3 is TGCGCCAGCAGTCTATTTCAGGGCTCTGGGGCCAACGTCCTGACTTTC. Looking up the rest from reference TRBV5-1 and TRBJ2-6 gives the full variable domain: KAGVTQTPRYLIKTRGQQVTLSCSPISGHRSVSWYQQTPGQGLQFLFEYFSETQRNKGNFPGRFSGRQFSNSRSEMNVSTLELGDSALYLCASSLFQGSGANVLTFGAGSRLTVL.

About this clonotype itself: The conserved closing phenylalanine or tryptophan is absent in this CDR3, likely reflecting a read error. V usage is TRBV20-1 and J usage is TRBJ2-5, with 7 bases fitting TRBD1. CDR1 is DFQATT and CDR2 is SNEGSKA in the germline V gene (reference sequence). The CDR3 has 13 amino acids. CDR3 region: CSASLYRGESQYY. As DNA, the CDR3 is TGCAGTGCTAGCCTTTACAGGGGAGAGTCCCAGTACTAC.

This clonotype was seen many times. The gene calls are TRBV6-5 and TRBJ2-5; D unresolved. CDR3 length: 15 residues. Germline CDR1 reads MNHEY; CDR2 reads SVGAGI. V was cut by 0 bases and J by 3 bases, with 11 bases left in between. CDR3 protein: CASSYSSLPEETQYF. The CDR3 region has the DNA TGTGCCAGCAGTTACTCGAGTCTGCCAGAAGAGACCCAGTACTTC.

This chain uses TRBV12-3 or TRBV12-4 with TRBJ2-7; tentatively, D is TRBD1 (6 bases). The CDR3 has 14 residues. V was pared by 5 bases and J by 2 bases, with 13 bases between. In DNA form, the CDR3 reads TGTGCCAGCAGTAGGTATGCAGGGGCCTACGAGCAGTACTTC. Its protein is CASSRYAGAYEQYF.

Note on this clonotype: One end of the junction fails to match germline, which may point to a read error. DNA for the CDR3: TGTGCTAGTGGTTTGGATGACGGTGTGGAGACCCAGTGCTTC. Residues: CASGLDDGVETQCF. This chain links TRBV12-5 with TRBJ2-5; D ambiguous. From germline, CDR1 is LGHNT and CDR2 FRNRAP. The CDR3 is 14 residues long.

This clonotype appeared many times. The chain joins TRBV19 to TRBJ1-5, with D unresolved. The length of the CDR3 is 9 residues. V dropped 5 bases and J dropped 7 bases, with 0 bases sitting between them. Germline V gene data show CDR1 as LNHDA and CDR2 as SQIVND (reference sequence). The CDR3 here is CASSQPQHF. For the CDR3, the DNA is TGTGCCAGTAGTCAGCCCCAGCATTTT.

This chain joins TRBV29-1 and TRBJ1-2; TRBD1 agrees at 7 bases. The trim removed 5 bases at V and 6 bases at J, leaving 9 bases unmatched. Per the germline V gene, CDR1 is SQVTM and CDR2 is ANQGSEA. The CDR3 loop spans 13 amino acids. DNA of the CDR3: TGCAGCGTTTGGATACAGGGGATGAATGGCTACACCTTC. Residues: CSVWIQGMNGYTF.

This clonotype was counted ten times or more. The chain recombines TRBV29-1 with TRBJ2-7; D unclear. Deletions cut 4 bases from V and 2 bases from J, with 9 bases between. Looked up from germline, CDR1 is SQVTM and CDR2 is ANQGSEA. CDR3 size: 12 residues. CDR3 residues: CSVVRTTYEQYF. The CDR3 coding sequence is TGCAGCGTTGTTCGAACCACCTACGAGCAGTACTTC.

This clonotype was seen more than once but under ten times. The chain is built from TRBV7-2 and TRBJ2-5, with a weak D call TRBD2 (6 bases). The CDR3 extends over 11 amino acids. Trimming pared 8 bases from V and 5 bases from J, leaving 9 bases between. Germline V gene sequence: CDR1 SGHTA, CDR2 FQGNSA. CDR3 region: CASDGGETQYF. The DNA of the CDR3 is TGTGCCAGCGATGGGGGGGAGACCCAGTACTTC.

The chain uses TRBV4-2 and TRBJ2-4; TRBD2 matches at 8 bases. Trimming at V came to 1 base and at J to 4 bases, leaving 3 bases not matched to a gene. Germline V lookup: CDR1 LGHNA, CDR2 YNFKEQ. CDR3 size: 15 residues. CDR3 DNA sequence: TGTGCCAGCAGCCAAGGAACTAGCGGAAAAAACATTCAGTACTTC. Translating gives CASSQGTSGKNIQYF.

The rearrangement links TRBV6-5 to TRBJ2-6; 8 positions agree with TRBD2. This CDR3 is 12 amino acids long. Germline lookup yields CDR1 MNHEY and CDR2 SVGAGI. Trimming cost V 3 bases and J 14 bases; bases outside gene matches: 3. CDR3 in amino acids: CASSYRGGLLTF. In DNA, the CDR3 is TGTGCCAGCAGTTATCGGGGGGGCCTCCTGACTTTC.

There are a few counts of this clonotype. This sequence joins TRBV18 and TRBJ2-7; 8 bases fit TRBD1. The CDR3 length is 14 residues. Germline V gene lookup returns CDR1 KGHSH and CDR2 LQKENI. V dropped 0 bases and J dropped 3; count of bases not matched to a gene: 1. CDR3 in amino acids: CASSPPGQDYEQYF. CDR3 nucleotide sequence: TGTGCCAGCTCACCACCGGGACAGGACTACGAGCAGTACTTC.

The chain is built from TRBV18 and TRBJ1-3; no clear D gene. Trimming stripped 0 bases from V and 0 bases from J, with 18 bases between. In germline, CDR1 is KGHSH, CDR2 LQKENI. The CDR3 length is 19 residues. CDR3 DNA: TGTGCCAGCTCACCACCGAGAGGCGGCCCACGGCTCTCTGGAAACACCATATATTTT. Protein: CASSPPRGGPRLSGNTIYF.

Remarks on this clonotype: Without the conserved terminal phenylalanine or tryptophan, this CDR3 likely stems from a read error. The rearrangement joins TRBV2 to TRBJ2-5; the D is unclear. The germline V gene has CDR1 SNHLY and CDR2 FYNNEI. This CDR3 is built from 15 residues. CDR3 in amino acids: CASSGTQKRIESQYY. CDR3 coding DNA: TGTGCCAGCAGTGGTACCCAGAAACGAATAGAGTCCCAGTACTAC.

J is TRBJ2-5 and V is TRBV7-9; TRBD2 aligns across 8 bases. Germline lookup yields CDR1 SEHNR and CDR2 FQNEAQ (reference sequence). V lost 4 bases and J lost 5; bases outside the gene matches: 12. This CDR3 is 16 amino acids long. DNA for the CDR3: TGTGCCAGCAGCTCTCGAGAGGGCGGGAGGAGGGAGACCCAGTACTTC. This encodes CASSSREGGRRETQYF.